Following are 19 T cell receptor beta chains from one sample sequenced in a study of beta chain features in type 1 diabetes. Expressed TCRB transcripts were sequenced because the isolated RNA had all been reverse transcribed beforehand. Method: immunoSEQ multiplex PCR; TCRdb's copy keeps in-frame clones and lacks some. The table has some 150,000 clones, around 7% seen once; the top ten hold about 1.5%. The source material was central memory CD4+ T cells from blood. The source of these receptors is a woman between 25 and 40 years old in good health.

DNA for the CDR3: TGTGCCAGCAGCGCGAAGGCCAGACAGGGCCGCTACGAGCAGTACTTC. Amino acid sequence: CASSAKARQGRYEQYF. The chain joins TRBV9 to TRBJ2-7, with TRBD1 matching over 7 bases. CDR1 is SGDLS and CDR2 is YYNGEE in the germline V gene. The junction had 12 bases not matched to a gene; V was cut back by 3 bases and J by 3 bases. The CDR3 spans 16 residues.

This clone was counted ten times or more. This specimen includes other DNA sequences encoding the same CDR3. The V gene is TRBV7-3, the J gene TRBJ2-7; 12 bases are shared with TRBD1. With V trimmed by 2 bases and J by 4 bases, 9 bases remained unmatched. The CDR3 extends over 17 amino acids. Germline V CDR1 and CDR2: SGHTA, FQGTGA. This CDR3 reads CASSLGPPGQGAYEQYF. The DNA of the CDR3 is TGTGCCAGCAGCTTAGGTCCCCCGGGACAGGGGGCATACGAGCAGTACTTC.

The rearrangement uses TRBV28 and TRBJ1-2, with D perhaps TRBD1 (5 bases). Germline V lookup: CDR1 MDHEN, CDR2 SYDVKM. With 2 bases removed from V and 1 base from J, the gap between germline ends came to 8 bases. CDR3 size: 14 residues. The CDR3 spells CASSLAGRNYGYTF. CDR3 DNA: TGTGCCAGCAGTTTAGCAGGGCGTAACTATGGCTACACCTTC.

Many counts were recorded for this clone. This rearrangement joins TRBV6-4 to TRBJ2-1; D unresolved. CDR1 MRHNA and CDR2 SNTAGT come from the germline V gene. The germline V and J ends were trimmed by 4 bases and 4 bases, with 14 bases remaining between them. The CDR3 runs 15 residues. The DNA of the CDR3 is TGTGCCAGCAGTGCCCCCGGGTCAGAGTACAATGAGCAGTTCTTC. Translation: CASSAPGSEYNEQFF.

The CDR3: CASSLGSRNTEAFF. In nucleotides, the CDR3 is TGTGCCAGCAGCCTGGGCTCCCGGAACACTGAAGCTTTCTTT. The J gene is TRBJ1-1, the V gene TRBV28; D gene unclear. Germline loops: CDR1 MDHEN, CDR2 SYDVKM. V shed 6 bases and J shed 1 base, with 12 bases lying between them. The CDR3 is 14 residues long.

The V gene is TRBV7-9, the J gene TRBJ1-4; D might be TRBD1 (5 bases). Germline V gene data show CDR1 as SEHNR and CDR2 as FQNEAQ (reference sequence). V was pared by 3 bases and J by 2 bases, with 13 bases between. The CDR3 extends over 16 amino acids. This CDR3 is CASSFQGLATNEKLFF. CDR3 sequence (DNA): TGTGCCAGCAGCTTCCAGGGCCTAGCGACTAATGAAAAACTGTTTTTT.

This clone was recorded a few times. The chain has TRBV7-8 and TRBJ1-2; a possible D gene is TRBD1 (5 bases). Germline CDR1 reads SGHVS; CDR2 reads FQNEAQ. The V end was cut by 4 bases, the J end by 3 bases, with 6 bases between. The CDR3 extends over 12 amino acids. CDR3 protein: CASSSTDYGYTF. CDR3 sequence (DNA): TGTGCCAGCAGCTCGACAGACTATGGCTACACCTTC.

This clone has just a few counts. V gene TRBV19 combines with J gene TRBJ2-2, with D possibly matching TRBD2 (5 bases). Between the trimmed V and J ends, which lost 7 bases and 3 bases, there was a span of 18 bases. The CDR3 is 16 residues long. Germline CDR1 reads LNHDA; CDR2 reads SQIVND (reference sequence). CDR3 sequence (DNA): TGTGCCAGTAATCCCGGGGTCCAGGCCTACACCGGGGAGCTGTTTTTT. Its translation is CASNPGVQAYTGELFF.

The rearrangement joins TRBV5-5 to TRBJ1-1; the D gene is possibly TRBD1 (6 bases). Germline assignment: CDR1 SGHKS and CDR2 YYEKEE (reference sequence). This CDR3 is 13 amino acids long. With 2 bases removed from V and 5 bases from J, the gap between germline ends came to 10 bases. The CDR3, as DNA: TGTGCCAGCAGCTTACAGGGTGGGACTGAAGCTTTCTTT. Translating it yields CASSLQGGTEAFF.

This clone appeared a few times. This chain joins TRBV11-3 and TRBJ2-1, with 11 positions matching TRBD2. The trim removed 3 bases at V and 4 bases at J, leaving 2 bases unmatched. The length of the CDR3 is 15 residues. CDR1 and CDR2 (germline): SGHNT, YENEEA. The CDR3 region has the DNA TGTGCCAGCAGCTTCGGACTAGCGGGTTACAATGAGCAGTTCTTC. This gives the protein CASSFGLAGYNEQFF.

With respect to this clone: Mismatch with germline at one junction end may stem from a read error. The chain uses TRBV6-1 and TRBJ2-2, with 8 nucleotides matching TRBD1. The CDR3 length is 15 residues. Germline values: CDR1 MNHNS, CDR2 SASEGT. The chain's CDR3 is CASRGQVPKTGELFF. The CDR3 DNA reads TGTGCCAGCAGGGGACAGGTTCCGAAAACCGGGGAGCTGTTTTTT.

The CDR3 loop is CASQDSSGGNEQFF. The CDR3 coding sequence is TGTGCCAGCCAGGATTCCTCAGGGGGCAATGAGCAGTTCTTC. The chain carries TRBV6-1 and TRBJ2-1; 7 bases fit TRBD1. The germline CDR1 and CDR2 sequences are MNHNS and SASEGT. CDR3 length equals 14 residues. With V trimmed by 8 bases and J by 6 bases, 10 bases remained unmatched.

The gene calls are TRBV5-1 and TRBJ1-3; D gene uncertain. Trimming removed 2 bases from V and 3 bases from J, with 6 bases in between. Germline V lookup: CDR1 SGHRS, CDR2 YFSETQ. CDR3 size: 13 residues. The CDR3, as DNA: TGCGCCAGCAGCTTAGAGGGTGGAAACACCATATATTTT. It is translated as CASSLEGGNTIYF.

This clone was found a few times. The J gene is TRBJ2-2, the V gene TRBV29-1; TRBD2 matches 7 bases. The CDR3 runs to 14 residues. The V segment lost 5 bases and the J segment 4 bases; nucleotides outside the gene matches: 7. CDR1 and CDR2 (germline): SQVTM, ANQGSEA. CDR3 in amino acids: CSVRPGGGTGELFF. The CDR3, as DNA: TGCAGCGTTCGCCCGGGGGGTGGCACCGGGGAGCTGTTTTTT.

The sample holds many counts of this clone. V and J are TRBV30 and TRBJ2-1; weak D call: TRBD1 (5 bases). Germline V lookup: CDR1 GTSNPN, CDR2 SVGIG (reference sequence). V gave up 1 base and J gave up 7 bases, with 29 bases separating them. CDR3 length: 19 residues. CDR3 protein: CAWSGLWGRAVLGRNEQFF. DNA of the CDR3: TGTGCCTGGAGTGGGCTTTGGGGCAGGGCGGTTCTCGGTCGAAATGAGCAGTTCTTC.

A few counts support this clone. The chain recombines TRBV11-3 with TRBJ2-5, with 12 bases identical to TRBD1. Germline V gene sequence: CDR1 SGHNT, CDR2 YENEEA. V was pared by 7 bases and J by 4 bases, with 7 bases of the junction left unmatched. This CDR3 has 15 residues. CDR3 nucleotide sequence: TGTGCCAGCAAACTTGGGACAGGGGGCGGAGAGACCCAGTACTTC. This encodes CASKLGTGGGETQYF.

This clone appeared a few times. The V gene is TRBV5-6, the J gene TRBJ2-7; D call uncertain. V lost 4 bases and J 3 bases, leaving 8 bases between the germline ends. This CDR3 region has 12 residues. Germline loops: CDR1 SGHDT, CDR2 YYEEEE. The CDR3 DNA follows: TGTGCCAGCAGCGCGAGCGACTACGAGCAGTACTTC. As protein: CASSASDYEQYF.

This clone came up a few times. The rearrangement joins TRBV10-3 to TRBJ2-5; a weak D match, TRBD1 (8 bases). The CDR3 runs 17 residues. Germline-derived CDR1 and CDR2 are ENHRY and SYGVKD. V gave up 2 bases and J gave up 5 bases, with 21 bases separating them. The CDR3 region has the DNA TGTGCCATCAGTGAGGAGAAAGGACAGGGAGGGATCGAGACCCAGTACTTC. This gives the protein CAISEEKGQGGIETQYF.

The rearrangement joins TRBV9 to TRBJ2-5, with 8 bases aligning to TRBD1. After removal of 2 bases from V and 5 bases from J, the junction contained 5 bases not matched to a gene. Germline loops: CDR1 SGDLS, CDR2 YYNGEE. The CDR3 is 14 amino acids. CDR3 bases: TGTGCCAGCAGCGTTCAGGGGGCGGGGGAGACCCAGTACTTC. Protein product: CASSVQGAGETQYF.